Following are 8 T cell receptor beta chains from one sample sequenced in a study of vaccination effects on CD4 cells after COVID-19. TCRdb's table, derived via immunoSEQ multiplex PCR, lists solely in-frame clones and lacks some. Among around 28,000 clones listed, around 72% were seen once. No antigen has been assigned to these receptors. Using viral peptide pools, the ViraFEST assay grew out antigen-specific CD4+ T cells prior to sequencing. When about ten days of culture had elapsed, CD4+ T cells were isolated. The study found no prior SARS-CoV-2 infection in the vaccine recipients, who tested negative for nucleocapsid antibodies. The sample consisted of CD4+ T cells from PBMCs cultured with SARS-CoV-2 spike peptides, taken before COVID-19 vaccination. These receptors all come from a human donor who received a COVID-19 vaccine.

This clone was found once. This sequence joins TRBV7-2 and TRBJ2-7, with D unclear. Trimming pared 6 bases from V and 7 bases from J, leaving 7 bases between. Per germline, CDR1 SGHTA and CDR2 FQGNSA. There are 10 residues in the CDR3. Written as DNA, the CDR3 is TGTGCCAGCAGGGCATGGGAGCAGTACTTC. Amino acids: CASRAWEQYF.

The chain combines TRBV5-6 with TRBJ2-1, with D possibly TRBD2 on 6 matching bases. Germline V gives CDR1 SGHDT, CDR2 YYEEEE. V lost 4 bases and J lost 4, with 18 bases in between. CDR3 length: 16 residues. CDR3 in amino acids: CASSGLPTRVYNEQFF. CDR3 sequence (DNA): TGTGCCAGCAGCGGATTGCCGACTAGGGTTTACAATGAGCAGTTCTTC.

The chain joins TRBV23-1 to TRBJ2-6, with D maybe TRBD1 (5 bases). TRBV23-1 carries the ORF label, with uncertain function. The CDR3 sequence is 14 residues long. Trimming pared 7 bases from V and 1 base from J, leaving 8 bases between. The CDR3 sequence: CASTQGSGANVLTF. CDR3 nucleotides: TGCGCCAGCACCCAGGGATCTGGGGCCAACGTCCTGACTTTC.

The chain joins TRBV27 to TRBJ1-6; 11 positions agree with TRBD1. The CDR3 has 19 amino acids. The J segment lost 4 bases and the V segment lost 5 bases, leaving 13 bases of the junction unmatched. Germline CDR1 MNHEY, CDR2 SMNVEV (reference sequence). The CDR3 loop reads CASSQWTGGFMGYNSPLHF. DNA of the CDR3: TGTGCCAGCAGTCAGTGGACAGGGGGCTTTATGGGTTATAATTCACCCCTCCACTTT.

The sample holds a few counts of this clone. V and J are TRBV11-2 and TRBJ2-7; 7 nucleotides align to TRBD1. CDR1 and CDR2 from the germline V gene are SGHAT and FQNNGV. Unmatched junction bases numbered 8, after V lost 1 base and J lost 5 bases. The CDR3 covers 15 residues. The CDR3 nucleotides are TGTGCCAGCAGCTTAGCCCCGACAGGGTTCGACGAGCAGTACTTC. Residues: CASSLAPTGFDEQYF.

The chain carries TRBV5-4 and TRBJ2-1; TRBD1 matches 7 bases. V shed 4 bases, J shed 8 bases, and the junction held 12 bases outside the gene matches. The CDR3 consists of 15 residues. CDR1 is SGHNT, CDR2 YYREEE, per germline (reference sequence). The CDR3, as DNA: TGTGCCAGCAGCCTACGTCGGGACAGTCAGGATGAGCAGTTCTTC. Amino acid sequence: CASSLRRDSQDEQFF.

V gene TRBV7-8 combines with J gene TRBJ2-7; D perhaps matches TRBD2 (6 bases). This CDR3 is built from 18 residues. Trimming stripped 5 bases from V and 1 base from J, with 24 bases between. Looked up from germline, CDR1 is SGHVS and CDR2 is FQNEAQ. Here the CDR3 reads CASSQSGEEDGKSYEQYF. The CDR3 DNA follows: TGTGCCAGCAGCCAATCGGGGGAGGAGGACGGGAAATCCTACGAGCAGTACTTC.

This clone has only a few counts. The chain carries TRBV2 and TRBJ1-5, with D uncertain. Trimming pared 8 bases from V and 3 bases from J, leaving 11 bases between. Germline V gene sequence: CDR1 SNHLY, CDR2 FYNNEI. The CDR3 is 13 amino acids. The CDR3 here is CASGKAPNQPQHF. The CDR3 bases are TGTGCCAGCGGTAAAGCACCCAATCAGCCCCAGCATTTT.